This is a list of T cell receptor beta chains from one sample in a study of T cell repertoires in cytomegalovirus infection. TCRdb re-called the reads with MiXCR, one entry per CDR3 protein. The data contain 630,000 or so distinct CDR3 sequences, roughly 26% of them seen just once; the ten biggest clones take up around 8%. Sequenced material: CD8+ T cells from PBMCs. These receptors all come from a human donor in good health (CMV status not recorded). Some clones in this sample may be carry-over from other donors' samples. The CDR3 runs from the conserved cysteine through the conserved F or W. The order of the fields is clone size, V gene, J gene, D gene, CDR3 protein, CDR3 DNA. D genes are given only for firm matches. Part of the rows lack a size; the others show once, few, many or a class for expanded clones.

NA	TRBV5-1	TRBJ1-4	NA	CASSLEVNEKLFF	TGCGCCAGCAGCTTGGAAGTGAATGAAAAACTGTTTTTT
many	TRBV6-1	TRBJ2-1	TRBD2	CASSEAWLAGTSSYNEQFF	TGTGCCAGCAGTGAAGCGTGGCTAGCGGGGACGAGCTCCTACAATGAGCAGTTCTTC
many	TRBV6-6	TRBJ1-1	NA	CASSYSWEVATEAFF	TGTGCCAGCAGTTACTCGTGGGAGGTTGCAACTGAAGCTTTCTTT
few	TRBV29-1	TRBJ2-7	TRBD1	CSVGTGAAYEQYF	TGCAGCGTTGGGACAGGGGCTGCCTACGAGCAGTACTTC
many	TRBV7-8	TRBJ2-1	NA	CASTLSLRGAANEQFF	TGTGCCAGCACCCTTAGTCTGAGAGGGGCGGCAAATGAGCAGTTCTTC
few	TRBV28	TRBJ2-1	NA	CASRNVSLAGDEQFF	TGTGCCAGCAGGAACGTAAGTTTGGCAGGGGATGAGCAGTTCTTC
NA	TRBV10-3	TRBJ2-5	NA	CAIRRGGKQETQYF	TGTGCCATCAGGAGGGGGGGGAAGCAAGAGACCCAGTACTTC
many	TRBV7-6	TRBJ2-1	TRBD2	CASSASGVHNEQFF	TGTGCCAGCAGCGCTAGCGGGGTCCACAATGAGCAGTTCTTC
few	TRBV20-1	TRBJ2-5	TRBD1	CSARDADRVETQYF	TGCAGTGCTAGAGACGCGGACAGGGTCGAGACCCAGTACTTC
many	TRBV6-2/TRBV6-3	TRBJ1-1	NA	CASSSGPEAFF	TGTGCCAGCAGTTCCGGACCTGAAGCTTTCTTT
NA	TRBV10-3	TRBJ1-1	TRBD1	CAIRGPSTGERWTEAFF	TGTGCCATCAGGGGGCCTTCGACAGGGGAAAGATGGACTGAAGCTTTCTTT
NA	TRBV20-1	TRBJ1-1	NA	CSARVWTVNTEAFF	TGCAGTGCTAGAGTCTGGACAGTTAACACTGAAGCTTTCTTT
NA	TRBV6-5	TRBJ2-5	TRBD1	CASSPDRAHVYQETQYF	TGTGCCAGCAGCCCAGACAGGGCCCACGTTTACCAAGAGACCCAGTACTTC
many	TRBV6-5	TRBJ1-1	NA	CASSYTSGDAFF	TGTGCCAGCAGTTACACTTCGGGGGATGCTTTCTTT
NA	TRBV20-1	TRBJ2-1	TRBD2	CSARPLAGGPLDEQFF	TGCAGTGCTAGACCTCTAGCGGGGGGCCCTCTTGATGAGCAGTTCTTC
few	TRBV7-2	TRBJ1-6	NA	CASSFSGTGSPLHF	TGTGCCAGCAGCTTTTCCGGGACGGGATCACCCCTCCACTTT
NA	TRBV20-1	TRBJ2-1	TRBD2	CSANERGPYNEQFF	TGCAGTGCTAACGAGCGGGGGCCTTACAATGAGCAGTTCTTC
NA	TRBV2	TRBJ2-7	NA	CASSEIGQSLQDEQYF	TGTGCCAGCAGTGAAATCGGACAGTCTCTTCAGGACGAGCAGTACTTC
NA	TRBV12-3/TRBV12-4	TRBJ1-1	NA	CASRKQGGLAEAFF	TGTGCCAGCAGGAAACAGGGAGGTTTGGCTGAAGCTTTCTTT
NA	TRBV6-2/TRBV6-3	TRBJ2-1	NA	CASSYSRVSSYNEQFF	TGTGCCAGCAGTTACTCTCGGGTGAGCTCCTACAATGAGCAGTTCTTC
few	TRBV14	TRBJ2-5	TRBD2	CASSQGEGGKTQYF	TGTGCCAGCAGCCAAGGGGAGGGCGGGAAGACCCAGTACTTC
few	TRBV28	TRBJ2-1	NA	CASSLPLGYEQFF	TGTGCCAGCAGTCTTCCACTAGGATATGAGCAGTTCTTC
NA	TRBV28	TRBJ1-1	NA	CASSLFGVIGPTTGEAFF	TGTGCCAGCAGTTTATTTGGGGTGATAGGTCCCACGACGGGTGAAGCTTTCTTT
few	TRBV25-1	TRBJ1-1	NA	CASSEFDTVDTEAFF	TGTGCCAGCAGTGAATTTGATACCGTGGACACTGAAGCTTTCTTT
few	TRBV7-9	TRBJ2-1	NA	CASSINRNEQFF	TGTGCCAGCAGCATAAACAGAAATGAGCAGTTCTTC
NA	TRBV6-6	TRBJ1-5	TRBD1	CASSYSRTGEGQPQHF	TGTGCCAGCAGTTACTCGCGGACAGGGGAAGGTCAGCCCCAGCATTTT
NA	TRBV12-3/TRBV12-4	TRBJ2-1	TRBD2	CASSFILAGGPGEQFF	TGTGCCAGCAGTTTTATATTAGCGGGGGGGCCGGGTGAGCAGTTCTTC
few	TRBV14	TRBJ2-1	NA	CASSQKDNYNEQFF	TGTGCCAGCAGCCAAAAGGACAACTACAATGAGCAGTTCTTC
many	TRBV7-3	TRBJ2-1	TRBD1	CASSLTGGQGVDEQFF	TGTGCCAGCAGCTTAACGGGGGGACAGGGGGTTGATGAGCAGTTCTTC
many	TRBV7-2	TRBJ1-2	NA	CASSSSWSYGYTF	TGTGCCAGCAGCTCCTCGTGGAGCTATGGCTACACCTTC
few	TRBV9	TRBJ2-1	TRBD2	CASSVAGTSGHEQFF	TGTGCCAGCAGCGTGGCCGGGACTAGCGGTCATGAGCAGTTCTTC